The 26 T cell receptor beta chains in this list originate from one sample, sequenced in a study of blood T cells in healthy people across ages. The authors ran a second PCR of about 6 to 12 cycles using a sample-barcoded 5' primer and a J-beta primer mix. TCRdb passed the 5' RACE reads through MiXCR, listing each CDR3 protein once. The profile shows approximately 1.5 million distinct CDR3 sequences, approximately 43% of them singletons. Sequenced material: blood. The receptors were sampled from a woman younger than 35 in good health.

The chain links TRBV20-1 to TRBJ1-1; D is perhaps TRBD1 (5 bases). Germline values: CDR1 DFQATT, CDR2 SNEGSKA (reference sequence). The V and J ends lost 5 bases and 5 bases respectively, with 27 bases between them. The CDR3 consists of 17 residues. The chain's CDR3 is CSASRFRVTPVGTEAFF. The CDR3 DNA reads as TGCAGTGCTTCACGCTTCAGGGTAACCCCTGTGGGTACTGAAGCTTTCTTT.

This clonotype was seen more than once but under ten times. V is TRBV11-2 and J is TRBJ2-7, with no clear D. The germline V and J ends were trimmed by 0 bases and 3 bases, with 6 bases remaining between them. Germline V gives CDR1 SGHAT, CDR2 FQNNGV. The CDR3 has 13 residues. The CDR3 nucleotides are TGTGCCAGCAGCTTAGATTACCGCTACGAGCAGTACTTC. Its translation: CASSLDYRYEQYF.

As concerns this clonotype: Relative to the germline gene, one junction end is altered; a read error may explain this. The CDR3 bases are TGTGCCAGCAGCCTTAGCGGGAGCCGGACAGATACGCGGTATTTT. Translated: CASSLSGSRTDTRYF. The gene calls are TRBV11-2 and TRBJ2-3; 9 bases agree with TRBD2. The CDR3 runs to 15 residues. Germline values: CDR1 SGHAT, CDR2 FQNNGV.

The rearrangement uses TRBV9 and TRBJ2-7; D is possibly TRBD2 (5 bases). The CDR3 is made up of 14 amino acids. CDR1 is SGDLS, CDR2 YYNGEE, per germline. Trimming removed 0 bases from V and 3 bases from J, with 10 bases in between. This chain's CDR3 is CASSVEEEGYEQYF. The CDR3 DNA reads TGTGCCAGCAGCGTAGAGGAGGAAGGCTACGAGCAGTACTTC.

The chain uses TRBV13 and TRBJ2-7, with 7 bases matching TRBD1. Trimming took 5 bases from V and 0 from J; bases not matched to a gene: 10. This CDR3 has 16 amino acids. CDR1 is PRHDT and CDR2 is FYEKMQ in the germline V gene (reference sequence). This chain's CDR3 is CASSGRQGGYSYEQYF. CDR3 DNA: TGTGCCAGCAGCGGACGACAGGGTGGGTACTCCTACGAGCAGTACTTC.

This clonotype came up a few times. The chain carries TRBV9 and TRBJ1-1, with D perhaps matching TRBD1 (6 bases). V was pared by 3 bases and J by 4 bases, with 13 bases between. The CDR3 has 14 amino acids. Germline CDR1 reads SGDLS; CDR2 reads YYNGEE. DNA of the CDR3: TGTGCCAGCAGCGAACAACAGGGAGGCACTGAAGCTTTCTTT. Translating gives CASSEQQGGTEAFF.

The rearrangement joins TRBV20-1 to TRBJ1-4; D not resolved. The V end was cut by 6 bases, the J end by 4 bases, with 15 bases between. CDR3 size: 14 residues. CDR1 and CDR2 (germline): DFQATT, SNEGSKA (reference sequence). CDR3: CSATTDRDNEKLFF. For the CDR3, the DNA is TGCAGTGCAACAACGGACCGAGATAATGAAAAACTGTTTTTT.

V and J are TRBV20-1 and TRBJ1-2, with a tentative D call TRBD1 (6 bases). From germline, CDR1 is DFQATT and CDR2 SNEGSKA (reference sequence). This CDR3 contains 14 residues. Trimming shortened V by 4 bases and J by 6 bases, and 18 bases separated the two germline ends. The CDR3 DNA follows: TGCAGTGCTATGGGTGGGGGCCAGCGGAATGGCTACACCTTC. Translated, it gives CSAMGGGQRNGYTF.

The chain recombines TRBV7-2 with TRBJ2-1, with unresolved D. CDR1 and CDR2 (germline): SGHTA, FQGNSA. Trimming left V 2 bases short and J 0 bases short, with 8 bases between. CDR3 length: 15 residues. This chain's CDR3 is CASSLTPNSYNEQFF. CDR3 DNA sequence: TGTGCCAGCAGCTTAACCCCGAACTCCTACAATGAGCAGTTCTTC.

The CDR3 here is CASSDLNNEQYF. The CDR3 DNA sequence: TGTGCCAGCAGCGACCTAAACAATGAGCAGTACTTC. The rearrangement uses TRBV9 and TRBJ2-7; D ambiguous. The CDR3 is 12 residues long. The germline V gene has CDR1 SGDLS and CDR2 YYNGEE. V lost 3 bases and J 7 bases, leaving 11 bases between the germline ends.

The gene calls are TRBV20-1 and TRBJ2-7; tentative D call: TRBD2 (5 bases). The V end was cut by 4 bases, the J end by 2 bases, with 24 bases between. CDR1 is DFQATT and CDR2 is SNEGSKA in the germline V gene (reference sequence). The CDR3 has 17 residues. CDR3 nucleotide sequence: TGCAGTGCTATTGGGGAAGATCCCGGGGTTAAAACCTACGAGCAGTACTTC. Its translation is CSAIGEDPGVKTYEQYF.

About this clonotype itself: A junction boundary mismatches the germline segment, possibly from a read error. The chain employs TRBV24-1 and TRBJ2-3; 11 bases align to TRBD2. Germline V CDR1 and CDR2: KGHDR, SFDVKD. This CDR3 region has 14 residues. For the CDR3, the DNA is TGTGCCACCAGTGGTACTAGCGGGGGTGATATGCAGTATTTT. This gives the protein CATSGTSGGDMQYF.

This clonotype was counted between two and nine times. The genes are TRBV7-2 and TRBJ1-1; 10 positions agree with TRBD1. CDR3 size: 15 residues. V dropped 7 bases and J dropped 4; count of bases not matched to a gene: 9. Germline V CDR1 and CDR2: SGHTA, FQGNSA. CDR3 sequence (DNA): TGTGCCAGCACCCTGACAGGGGGCGCCGCCACTGAAGCTTTCTTT. This encodes CASTLTGGAATEAFF. The full variable domain, completed using reference TRBV7-2 and TRBJ1-1, is GAGVSQSPSNKVTEKGKDVELRCDPISGHTALYWYRQSLGQGLEFLIYFQGNSAPDKSGLPSDRFSAERTGGSVSTLTIQRTQQEDSAVYLCASTLTGGAATEAFFGQGTRLTVV.

This clonotype occurred a few times. This chain links TRBV10-3 with TRBJ2-5; D is ambiguous. CDR1 is ENHRY, CDR2 SYGVKD, per germline. V lost 2 bases, J lost 8 bases, and 15 bases lay in between. The CDR3 runs to 14 residues. CDR3 loop: CAISEGPVGITQYF. CDR3 in DNA: TGTGCCATCAGTGAGGGACCGGTGGGGATTACCCAGTACTTC.

This chain links TRBV19 with TRBJ2-6; D remains ambiguous. Germline CDR1 reads LNHDA; CDR2 reads SQIVND (reference sequence). CDR3 length: 14 residues. V gave up 7 bases and J gave up 0 bases, with 7 bases separating them. The CDR3 here is CASIGASGANVLTF. Here the CDR3 DNA reads TGTGCCAGTATTGGAGCCTCTGGGGCCAACGTCCTGACTTTC.

The V gene is TRBV2, the J gene TRBJ1-1; D uncertain. The CDR3 contains 14 residues. In germline, CDR1 is SNHLY, CDR2 FYNNEI. V was cut by 6 bases and J by 0 bases, with 11 bases left in between. The CDR3 loop reads CASSHEGLNTEAFF. CDR3 nucleotide sequence: TGTGCCAGCAGCCACGAAGGGCTGAACACTGAAGCTTTCTTT.

The chain combines TRBV6-2 or TRBV6-3 with TRBJ1-1; TRBD1 agrees at 10 bases. The CDR3 sequence is 16 residues long. Germline CDR1 MNHEY, CDR2 SVGEGT. The V gene end was trimmed by 6 bases and the J gene end by 1 base; junction bases not matched to a gene: 8. Here the CDR3 DNA reads TGTGCCAGCAGCCCATGGACAGGGGGGCCGAACACTGAAGCTTTCTTT. Translating it yields CASSPWTGGPNTEAFF.

V usage is TRBV7-2 and J usage is TRBJ2-3; 10 positions agree with TRBD2. After removal of 3 bases from V and 4 bases from J, the junction contained 4 bases not matched to a gene. Germline lookup yields CDR1 SGHTA and CDR2 FQGNSA. The CDR3 runs 15 residues. The CDR3 loop reads CASSFGLAAPDTQYF. CDR3 DNA: TGTGCCAGCAGCTTTGGACTAGCGGCTCCAGATACGCAGTATTTT.

The J gene is TRBJ1-4, the V gene TRBV27, with 7 bases aligning to TRBD1. The germline V gene encodes CDR1 MNHEY and CDR2 SMNVEV (reference sequence). This CDR3 contains 14 residues. The J segment lost 9 bases and the V segment lost 5 bases, leaving 9 bases of the junction unmatched. The DNA of the CDR3 is TGTGCCAGCAGTGTCAGGGGGGCCTTTCAAAAACTGTTTTTT. It codes for CASSVRGAFQKLFF. Based on the CDR3 plus reference TRBV27 and TRBJ1-4, the full variable domain is EAQVTQNPRYLITVTGKKLTVTCSQNMNHEYMSWYRQDPGLGLRQIYYSMNVEVTDKGDVPEGYKVSRKEKRNFPLILESPSPNQTSLYFCASSVRGAFQKLFFGSGTQLSVL.

The chain combines TRBV29-1 with TRBJ2-5, with D possibly being TRBD2 (6 bases). The CDR3 extends over 12 amino acids. The germline gives CDR1 SQVTM, CDR2 ANQGSEA. The V and J ends lost 7 bases and 0 bases respectively, with 9 bases between them. The CDR3 nucleotides are TGCAGCGCTGGGAGGCACCAAGAGACCCAGTACTTC. Its protein product is CSAGRHQETQYF.

The V gene is TRBV7-9, the J gene TRBJ1-4, with D possibly matching TRBD1 (5 bases). The CDR3 covers 16 residues. The V and J ends lost 3 bases and 2 bases respectively, with 13 bases between them. Per the germline V gene, CDR1 is SEHNR and CDR2 is FQNEAQ (reference sequence). The CDR3: CASSFPGWGTNEKLFF. The CDR3 DNA follows: TGTGCCAGCAGCTTTCCCGGGTGGGGGACTAATGAAAAACTGTTTTTT. The full variable domain, its missing parts supplied by reference TRBV7-9 and TRBJ1-4, is DTGVSQNPRHKITKRGQNVTFRCDPISEHNRLYWYRQTLGQGPEFLTYFQNEAQLEKSRLLSDRFSAERPKGSFSTLEIQRTEQGDSAMYLCASSFPGWGTNEKLFFGSGTQLSVL.

This clonotype has only a few counts. This chain connects TRBV13 to TRBJ2-3; possibly TRBD1 or TRBD2 for D (5 bases each). CDR1 PRHDT and CDR2 FYEKMQ come from the germline V gene (reference sequence). The CDR3 runs 16 residues. Trimming took 0 bases from V and 6 from J, leaving 16 bases between them. CDR3 sequence reads: CASSLGGTPGADTQYF. For the CDR3, the DNA is TGTGCCAGCAGCTTAGGCGGGACCCCCGGGGCTGATACGCAGTATTTT.

The CDR3 loop reads CATRGDSTDTQYF. The CDR3 DNA reads TGTGCCACCAGGGGAGACAGCACAGATACGCAGTATTTT. The rearrangement joins TRBV15 to TRBJ2-3, with D maybe TRBD2 (5 bases). The germline V and J ends were trimmed by 6 bases and 0 bases, with 7 bases remaining between them. The germline V gene has CDR1 LNHNV and CDR2 YYDKDF (reference sequence). CDR3 size: 13 residues.

V usage is TRBV6-5 and J usage is TRBJ2-1; a possible D gene is TRBD2 (6 bases). Germline V lookup: CDR1 MNHEY, CDR2 SVGAGI. This CDR3 contains 15 residues. The V and J ends lost 4 bases and 6 bases respectively, with 16 bases between them. CDR3 region: CASSSGLRLLNEQFF. DNA for the CDR3: TGTGCCAGCAGTTCGGGACTGCGGCTGCTCAATGAGCAGTTCTTC.

The chain recombines TRBV3-1 with TRBJ1-6, with D possibly TRBD1 on 6 matching bases. CDR1 and CDR2 (germline): LGHDT, YNNKEL (reference sequence). The length of the CDR3 is 15 residues. The V and J ends lost 1 base and 8 bases respectively, with 12 bases between them. CDR3 residues: CASSQAGTNHSPLHF. CDR3 coding DNA: TGTGCCAGCAGCCAAGCCGGGACAAATCATTCACCCCTCCACTTT.

This clonotype was found many times. The CDR3 here is CSVEDSQGSRQYF. In nucleotides, the CDR3 is TGCAGCGTTGAAGATTCCCAGGGAAGTAGGCAGTACTTC. V usage is TRBV29-1 and J usage is TRBJ2-5; a possible D gene is TRBD1 (5 bases). The ends were cut back, 0 bases at V and 11 bases at J, with 16 bases in the middle. The CDR3 consists of 13 residues. Germline assignment: CDR1 SQVTM and CDR2 ANQGSEA.